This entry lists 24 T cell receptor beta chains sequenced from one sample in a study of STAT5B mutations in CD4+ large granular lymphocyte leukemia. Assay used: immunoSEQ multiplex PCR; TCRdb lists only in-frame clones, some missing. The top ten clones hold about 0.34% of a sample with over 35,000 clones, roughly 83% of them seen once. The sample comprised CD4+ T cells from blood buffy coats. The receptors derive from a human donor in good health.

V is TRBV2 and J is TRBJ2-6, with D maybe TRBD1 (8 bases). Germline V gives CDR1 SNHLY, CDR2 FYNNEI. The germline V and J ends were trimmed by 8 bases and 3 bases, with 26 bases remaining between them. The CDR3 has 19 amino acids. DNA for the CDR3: TGTGCCAGCCGTAGGGTCGAACAGGGGGGGTGGATTGGGGCCAACGTCCTGACTTTC. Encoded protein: CASRRVEQGGWIGANVLTF.

CDR3 sequence (DNA): TGTGCCAGCAACTTTCCTGACAGGGGGGTCTACGAGCAGTACTTC. It translates to CASNFPDRGVYEQYF. The chain employs TRBV6-6 and TRBJ2-7; 9 nucleotides line up with TRBD1. From germline, CDR1 is MNHNY and CDR2 SVGAGI (reference sequence). With V trimmed by 7 bases and J by 3 bases, 10 bases remained unmatched. CDR3 size: 15 residues.

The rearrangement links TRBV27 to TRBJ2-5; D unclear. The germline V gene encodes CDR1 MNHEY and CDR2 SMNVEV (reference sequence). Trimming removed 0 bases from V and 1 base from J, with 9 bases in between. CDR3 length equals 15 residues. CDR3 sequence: CASSLSWQAQETQYF. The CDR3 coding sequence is TGTGCCAGCAGTTTATCGTGGCAGGCCCAAGAGACCCAGTACTTC.

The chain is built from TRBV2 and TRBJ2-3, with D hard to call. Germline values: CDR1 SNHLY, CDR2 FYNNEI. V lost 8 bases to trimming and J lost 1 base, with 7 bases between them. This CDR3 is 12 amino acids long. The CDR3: CASGIGTDTQYF. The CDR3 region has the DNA TGTGCCAGCGGGATCGGCACAGATACGCAGTATTTT.

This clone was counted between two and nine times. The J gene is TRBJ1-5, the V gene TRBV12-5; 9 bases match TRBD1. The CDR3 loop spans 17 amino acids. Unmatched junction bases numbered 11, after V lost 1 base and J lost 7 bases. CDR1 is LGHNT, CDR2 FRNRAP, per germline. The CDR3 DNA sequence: TGTGCTAGTGGTTTGGGGACAGGGGAGGCAAAATGGCAGCCCCAGCATTTT. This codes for CASGLGTGEAKWQPQHF.

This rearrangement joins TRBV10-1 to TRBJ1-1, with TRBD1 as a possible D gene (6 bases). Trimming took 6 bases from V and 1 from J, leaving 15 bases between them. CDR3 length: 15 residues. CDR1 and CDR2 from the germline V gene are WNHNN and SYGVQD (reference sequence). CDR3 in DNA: TGCGCCAGCAGGCAATCGGGGGGCGCGAACACTGAAGCTTTCTTT. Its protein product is CASRQSGGANTEAFF.

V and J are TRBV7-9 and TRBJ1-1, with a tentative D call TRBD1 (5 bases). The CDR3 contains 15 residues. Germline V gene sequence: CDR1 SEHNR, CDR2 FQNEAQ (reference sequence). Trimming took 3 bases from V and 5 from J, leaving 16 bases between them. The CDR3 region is CASSFQGSGRTEAFF. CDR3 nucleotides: TGTGCCAGCAGCTTCCAGGGTTCCGGTCGGACTGAAGCTTTCTTT.

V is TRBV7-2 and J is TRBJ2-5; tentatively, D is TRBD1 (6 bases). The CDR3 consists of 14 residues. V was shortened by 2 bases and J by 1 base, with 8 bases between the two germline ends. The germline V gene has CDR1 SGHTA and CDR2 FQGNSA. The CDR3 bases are TGTGCCAGCAGCTTAAGGGGGACCCAAGAGACCCAGTACTTC. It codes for CASSLRGTQETQYF.

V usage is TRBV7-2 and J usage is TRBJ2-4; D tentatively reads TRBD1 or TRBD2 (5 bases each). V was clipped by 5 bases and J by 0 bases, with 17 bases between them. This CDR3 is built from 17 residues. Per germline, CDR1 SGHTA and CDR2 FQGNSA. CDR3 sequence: CASSASGTELAKNIQYF. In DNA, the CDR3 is TGTGCCAGCAGCGCATCCGGGACCGAGTTAGCCAAAAACATTCAGTACTTC.

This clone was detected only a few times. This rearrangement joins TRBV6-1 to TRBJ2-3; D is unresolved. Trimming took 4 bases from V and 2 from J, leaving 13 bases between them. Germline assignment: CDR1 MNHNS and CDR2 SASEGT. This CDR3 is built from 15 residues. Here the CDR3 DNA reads TGTGCCAGCAGTGTAAATGGCCTGAACACAGATACGCAGTATTTT. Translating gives CASSVNGLNTDTQYF.

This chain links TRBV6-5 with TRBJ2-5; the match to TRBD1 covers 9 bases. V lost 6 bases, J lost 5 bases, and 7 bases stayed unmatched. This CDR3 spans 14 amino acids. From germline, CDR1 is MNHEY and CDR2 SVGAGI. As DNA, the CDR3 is TGTGCCAGCAGAAGGACAGGGGACTCGGAGACCCAGTACTTC. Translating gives CASRRTGDSETQYF.

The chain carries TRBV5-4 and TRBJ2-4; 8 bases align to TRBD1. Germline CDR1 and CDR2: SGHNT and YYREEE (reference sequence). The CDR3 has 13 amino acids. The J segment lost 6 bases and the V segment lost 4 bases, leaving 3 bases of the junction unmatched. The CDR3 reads CASSLGQGNIQYF. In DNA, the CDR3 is TGTGCCAGCAGCCTCGGACAGGGAAACATTCAGTACTTC.

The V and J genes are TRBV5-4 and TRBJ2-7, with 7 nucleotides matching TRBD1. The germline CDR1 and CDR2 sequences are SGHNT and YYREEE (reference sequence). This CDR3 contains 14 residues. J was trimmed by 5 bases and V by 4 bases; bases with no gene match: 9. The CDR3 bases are TGTGCCAGCAGCGCCCCAGGGGGACCCCACGAGCAGTACTTC. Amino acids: CASSAPGGPHEQYF.

The CDR3 is CASSLSGTGELFF. The CDR3 DNA sequence: TGTGCCAGTAGTCTCTCGGGCACCGGGGAGCTGTTTTTT. The chain uses TRBV19 and TRBJ2-2; D remains ambiguous. The CDR3 is 13 amino acids. Germline-derived CDR1 and CDR2 are LNHDA and SQIVND (reference sequence). V shed 5 bases and J shed 4 bases, with 8 bases lying between them.

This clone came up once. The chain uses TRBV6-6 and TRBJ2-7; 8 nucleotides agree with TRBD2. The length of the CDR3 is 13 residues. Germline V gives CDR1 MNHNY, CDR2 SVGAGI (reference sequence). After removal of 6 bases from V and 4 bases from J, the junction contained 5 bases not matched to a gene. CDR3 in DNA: TGTGCCAGCAGGGCGGGGGGCACTTACGAGCAGTACTTC. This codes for CASRAGGTYEQYF.

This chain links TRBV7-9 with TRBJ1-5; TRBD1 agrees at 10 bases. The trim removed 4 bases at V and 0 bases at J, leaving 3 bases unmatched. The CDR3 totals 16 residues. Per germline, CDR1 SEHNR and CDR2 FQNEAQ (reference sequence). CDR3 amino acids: CASSSGTGVSNQPQHF. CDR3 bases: TGTGCCAGCAGCTCCGGGACAGGGGTTAGCAATCAGCCCCAGCATTTT.

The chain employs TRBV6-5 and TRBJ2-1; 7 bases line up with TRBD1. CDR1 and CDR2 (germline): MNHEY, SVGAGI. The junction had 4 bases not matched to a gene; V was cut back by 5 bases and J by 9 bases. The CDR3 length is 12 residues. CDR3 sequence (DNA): TGTGCCAGCAGTCCTGCAGGGGGTGAGCAGTTCTTC. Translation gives CASSPAGGEQFF.

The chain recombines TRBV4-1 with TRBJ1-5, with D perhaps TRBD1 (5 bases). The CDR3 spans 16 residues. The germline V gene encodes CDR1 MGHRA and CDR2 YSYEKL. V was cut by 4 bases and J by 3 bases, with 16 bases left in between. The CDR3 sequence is CASSRSGTGNNQPQHF. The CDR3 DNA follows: TGCGCCAGCAGCCGCTCCGGGACCGGGAACAATCAGCCCCAGCATTTT.

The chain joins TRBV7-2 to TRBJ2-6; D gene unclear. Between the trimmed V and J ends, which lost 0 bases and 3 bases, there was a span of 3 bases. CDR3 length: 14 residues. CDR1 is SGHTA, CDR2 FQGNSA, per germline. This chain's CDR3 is CASSLAFGANVLTF. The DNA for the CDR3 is TGTGCCAGCAGCTTAGCGTTTGGGGCCAACGTCCTGACTTTC.

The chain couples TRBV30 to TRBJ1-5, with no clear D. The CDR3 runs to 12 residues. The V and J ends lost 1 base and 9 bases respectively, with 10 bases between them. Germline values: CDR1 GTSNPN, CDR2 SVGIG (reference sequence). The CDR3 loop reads CAWSASARPQHF. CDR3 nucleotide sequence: TGTGCCTGGAGTGCCAGTGCTCGGCCCCAGCATTTT.

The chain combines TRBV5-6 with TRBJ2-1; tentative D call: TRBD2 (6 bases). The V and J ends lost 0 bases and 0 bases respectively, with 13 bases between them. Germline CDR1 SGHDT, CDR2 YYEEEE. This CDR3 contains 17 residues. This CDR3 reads CASSLEPGVGSYNEQFF. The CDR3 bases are TGTGCCAGCAGCTTGGAGCCGGGGGTGGGCTCCTACAATGAGCAGTTCTTC.

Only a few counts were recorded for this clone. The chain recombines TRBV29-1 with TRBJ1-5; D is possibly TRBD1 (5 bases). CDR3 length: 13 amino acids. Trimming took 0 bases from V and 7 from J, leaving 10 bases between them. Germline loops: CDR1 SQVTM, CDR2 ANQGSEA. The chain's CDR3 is CSVEEGGGQPQHF. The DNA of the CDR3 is TGCAGCGTTGAAGAGGGGGGTGGGCAGCCCCAGCATTTT.

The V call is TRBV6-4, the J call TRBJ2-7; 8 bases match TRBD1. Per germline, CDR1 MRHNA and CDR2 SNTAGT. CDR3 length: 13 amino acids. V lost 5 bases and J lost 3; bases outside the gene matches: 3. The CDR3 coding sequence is TGTGCCAGCAGTATCGACAGGGGCTACGAGCAGTACTTC. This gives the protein CASSIDRGYEQYF.

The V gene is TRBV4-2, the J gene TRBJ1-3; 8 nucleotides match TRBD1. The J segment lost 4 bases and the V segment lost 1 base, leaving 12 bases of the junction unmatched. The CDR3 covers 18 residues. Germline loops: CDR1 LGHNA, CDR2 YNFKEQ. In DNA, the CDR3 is TGTGCCAGCAGCCAAGTAGGGGACAGGTGGATATCGGGAAACACCATATATTTT. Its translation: CASSQVGDRWISGNTIYF.